This TCR beta chain came from a study of quantifying T cell responses using KT2 cells (dated by TCRdb to between 2016 and 2019). About the study as a whole: RNA was DNase-treated and reverse transcribed with TCR alpha and beta constant-region primers, mostly using SuperScript III. PCR2 was performed as a SYBR Green qPCR and was stopped at a predetermined fluorescence threshold so that over-amplification was avoided. The efficiency of the T4 ligation step under optimum conditions was estimated to be above 8%. Study-wide findings and limitations: A linear scaling of KT2 alpha and beta sequence counts with input KT2 cell number was observed over several orders of magnitude. KT2 sequences were detected down to the lowest spike-in tested, about one KT2 cell per 100,000 PBMC. The study did not include a side-by-side comparison of this pipeline with other TCR sequencing techniques. Saturation was seen in the detection of KT2 sequences when very high numbers of KT2 cells were spiked in.

Known numbers of KT2, a T cell clone whose TCR had been sequenced previously, were spiked into unfractionated PBMC to test the sensitivity and accuracy of the pipeline. KT2 cells were mixed with a fixed number of PBMC to create a range of KT2-to-PBMC ratios. The CDR3 goes from the cysteine to the phenylalanine over 16 residues. Only the CDR3 portion is preserved as DNA: 48 bases, with reading frame beginning at the first base. V drops 5 bases and J drops 3 bases, leaving 17 bases in between. The germline V gene sets CDR1 to MNHNS and CDR2 to SASEGT. To note about this clonotype: There is no known antigen for this receptor. Base qualities are missing; no much larger clone stands one base away.

Libraries came from UMI-ligation and nested PCR. T4 RNA ligase 1 was used to ligate a single-stranded oligonucleotide containing the Illumina SP2 sequence and a UMI to the 3' end of the cDNA. PCR1 consisted of around 4 cycles (98 degrees C 15 s, 69 degrees C 30 s, 72 degrees C 40 s), and for the beta primer an equimolar mix of RC1.1 and RC1.2 was used to cover TRBC1 and TRBC2. Starting at PCR2, the TCR alpha and beta chains were handled separately, and sample indices and Illumina adaptors were added. The UMI comprised 12 random nucleotides, as two hexamers separated by a spacer, placed after an 8-base spacer. Libraries were sequenced on an Illumina MiSeq with v2 2x251 paired-end chemistry, typically roughly 11 samples per run. PhiX DNA at about 5-8% was added to each sequencing library to increase diversity. The authors' analysis ran thus. The raw reads were converted into FASTQ with bcl2fastq and then demultiplexed by dual indices with Demultiplexor. V and J genes were assigned by Decombinator through tag matching, with a single base-pair mismatch permitted. UMIs were used by Collapsinator to correct both sequencing errors and frequency errors caused by PCR heterogeneity. CDR3Translator turned Decombinator identifiers into nucleotide sequence, translated that sequence into amino acids, and pulled out the CDR3 based on C- and N-terminal motifs. A cluster of KT2 sequences that shared one unique molecular identifier was counted as a single distinct KT2 TCR. The public reads were reprocessed in TCRdb via fastp at Q25 and MiXCR, keeping in-frame beta chains. Each record represents a unique CDR3 protein, reported with the most common genes and DNA among its rows. The V and J calls and clone size are TCRdb's, not the authors'. Counted in this sample were some 43,000 distinct CDR3 sequences; around 15% of them appeared once. Around two fifths of the sample is held by the ten biggest clonotypes.

This receptor was identified in a human donor. Sequences were obtained from PBMCs spiked with cells of the T cell clone KT2. This sequence uses TRBV6-1 and TRBJ1-5; TRBD1 is possibly the D segment (5 matching bases). The nucleotide sequence reads as follows: TGTGCCAGCAGTCCCATTGACCGGGGCAACAATCAGCCCCAGCATTTT. Translated, it reads CASSPIDRGNNQPQHF.